This TCR beta chain was profiled in a study of blood T cell repertoires in COVID-19. Overall study context: Sample material is recorded as cDNA or gDNA derived from T cells, B-cell-depleted T cells, or PBMCs.

TCRdb's table, derived via immunoSEQ multiplex PCR, lists solely in-frame clones and lacks some. This sample yields 81,000 or so clones, of which 75% to 85% are seen a single time; 10% to 15% belongs to the top ten. The CDR3 totals 14 residues. From germline, CDR1 is MNHNS and CDR2 SASEGT. V lost 3 bases to trimming and J lost 1 base, with 10 bases between them. This TCR was sampled from a human donor in a cohort sampled during active COVID-19. The sample was peripheral blood. The V call is TRBV6-1, the J call TRBJ2-7; TRBD2 might be the D (5 bases). CDR3 residues: CASSETTISYEQYF. As DNA, the CDR3 is TGTGCCAGCAGTGAGACTACAATTTCCTACGAGCAGTACTTC.